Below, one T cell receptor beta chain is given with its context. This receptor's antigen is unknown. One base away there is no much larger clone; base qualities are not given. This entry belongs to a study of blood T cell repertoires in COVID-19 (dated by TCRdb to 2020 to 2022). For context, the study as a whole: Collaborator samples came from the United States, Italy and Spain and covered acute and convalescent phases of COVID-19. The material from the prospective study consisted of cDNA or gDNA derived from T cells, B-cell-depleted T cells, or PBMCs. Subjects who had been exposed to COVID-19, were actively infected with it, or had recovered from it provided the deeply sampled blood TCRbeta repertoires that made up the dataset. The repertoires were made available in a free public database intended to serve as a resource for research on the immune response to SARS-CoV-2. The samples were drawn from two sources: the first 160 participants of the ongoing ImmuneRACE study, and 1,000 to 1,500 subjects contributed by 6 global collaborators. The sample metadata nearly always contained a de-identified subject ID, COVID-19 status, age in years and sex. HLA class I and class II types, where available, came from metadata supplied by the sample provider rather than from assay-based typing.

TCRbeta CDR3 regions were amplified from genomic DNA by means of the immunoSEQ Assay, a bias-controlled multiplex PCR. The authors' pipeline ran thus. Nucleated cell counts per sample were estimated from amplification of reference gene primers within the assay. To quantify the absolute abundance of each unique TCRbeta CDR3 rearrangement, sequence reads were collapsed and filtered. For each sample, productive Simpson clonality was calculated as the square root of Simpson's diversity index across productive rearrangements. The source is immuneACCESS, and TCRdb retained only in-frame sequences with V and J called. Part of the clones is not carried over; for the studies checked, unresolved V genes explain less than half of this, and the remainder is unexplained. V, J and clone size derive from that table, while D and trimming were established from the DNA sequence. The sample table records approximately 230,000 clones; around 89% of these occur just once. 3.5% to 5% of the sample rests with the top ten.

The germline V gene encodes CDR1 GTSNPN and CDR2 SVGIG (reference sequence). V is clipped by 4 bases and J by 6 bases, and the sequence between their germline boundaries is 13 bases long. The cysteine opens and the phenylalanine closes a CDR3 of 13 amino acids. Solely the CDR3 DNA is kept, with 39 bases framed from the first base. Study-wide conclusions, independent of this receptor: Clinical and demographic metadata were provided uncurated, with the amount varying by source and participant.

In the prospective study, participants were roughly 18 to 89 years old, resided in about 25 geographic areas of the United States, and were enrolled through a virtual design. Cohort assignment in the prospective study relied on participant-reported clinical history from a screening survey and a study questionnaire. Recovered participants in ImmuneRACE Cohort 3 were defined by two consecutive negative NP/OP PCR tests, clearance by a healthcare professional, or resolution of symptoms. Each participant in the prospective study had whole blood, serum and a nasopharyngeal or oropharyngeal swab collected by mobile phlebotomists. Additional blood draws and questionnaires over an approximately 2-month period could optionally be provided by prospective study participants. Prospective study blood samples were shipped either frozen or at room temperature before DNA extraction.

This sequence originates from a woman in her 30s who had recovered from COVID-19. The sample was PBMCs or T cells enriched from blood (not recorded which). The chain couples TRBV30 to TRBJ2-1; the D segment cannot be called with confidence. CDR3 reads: CAWNRLAVNEQFF. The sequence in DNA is TGTGCCTGGAATAGATTAGCCGTCAATGAGCAGTTCTTC.